The clone carrying this T cell receptor (beta chain) came up many times. The data derive from a study of spatial heterogeneity in lung cancer. TCRdb recomputed calls from the 5' RACE reads with MiXCR, one row per CDR3 protein. The repertoire holds roughly 80,000 distinct CDR3 sequences, 8% seen once, with 6.8% in the top ten. V was clipped by 6 bases and J by 5 bases, with 11 bases between them. The germline V gene has CDR1 MNHEY and CDR2 SVGAGI. The CDR3 runs 13 residues. The sample's time point: sample taken at primary tumor resection. J is TRBJ2-4 and V is TRBV6-5; D may be TRBD2 (5 bases). This receptor was identified in a male donor with early-stage non-small cell lung cancer. The source material was PBMCs, sampled at surgery. Here the CDR3 reads CASRGSEENIQYF. CDR3 coding DNA: TGTGCCAGCAGGGGATCGGAGGAAAACATTCAGTACTTC.